The 27 T cell receptor beta chains given below trace back to one sample, sequenced in a study of T-cell memory formation after mild COVID-19. MiXCR, applied by TCRdb to the 5' RACE reads, yields one record per CDR3 protein. The repertoire holds around 370,000 distinct CDR3 sequences, around a fifth seen once, with around 13% in the top ten. Sequencing was performed on PBMCs or a T cell subset sorted from them (not recorded which). The source is an adult woman who had mild COVID-19 (a few samples of this study predate the infection). Cell type and time point are not known.

The chain joins TRBV29-1 to TRBJ2-1; D is undetermined. The ends were cut back, 6 bases at V and 0 bases at J, with 12 bases in the middle. The CDR3 covers 14 residues. Per germline, CDR1 SQVTM and CDR2 ANQGSEA. The chain's CDR3 is CSVRRHSSYNEQFF. The CDR3 region has the DNA TGCAGCGTGCGAAGGCATAGCTCCTACAATGAGCAGTTCTTC.

This clonotype was counted at least ten times. This chain uses TRBV15 with TRBJ2-1, with TRBD2 matching 7 bases. From germline, CDR1 is LNHNV and CDR2 YYDKDF (reference sequence). The length of the CDR3 is 16 residues. V trimming: 0 bases; J trimming: 0 bases; junction bases outside the gene matches: 2. The CDR3 loop reads CATSRESGGSYNEQFF. The CDR3 bases are TGTGCCACCAGCAGAGAATCGGGGGGCTCCTACAATGAGCAGTTCTTC.

The gene calls are TRBV12-3 or TRBV12-4 and TRBJ1-2; the D gene is possibly TRBD1 (5 bases). This CDR3 has 11 amino acids. V gave up 5 bases and J gave up 13 bases, with 14 bases separating them. The CDR3 loop is CASSIGAYRTF. The CDR3 DNA follows: TGTGCCAGCAGTATTGGGGCCTATCGCACCTTC.

This clonotype occurred many times. V gene TRBV7-9 combines with J gene TRBJ2-7; weak D call: TRBD1 (5 bases). The CDR3 loop spans 12 amino acids. Germline V gene sequence: CDR1 SEHNR, CDR2 FQNEAQ (reference sequence). Trimming stripped 6 bases from V and 3 bases from J, with 9 bases between. CDR3 residues: CASRTDSYEQYF. In DNA form, the CDR3 reads TGTGCCAGCAGAACAGACAGCTACGAGCAGTACTTC.

V and J are TRBV16 and TRBJ1-2; maybe TRBD1 (6 bases). V shed 0 bases and J shed 4 bases, with 12 bases lying between them. The CDR3 runs to 15 residues. Germline-derived CDR1 and CDR2 are KGHSY and FQNENV. The CDR3 loop is CASSQSRAGVYGYTF. DNA for the CDR3: TGTGCCAGCAGCCAATCGAGGGCAGGGGTCTATGGCTACACCTTC. Full variable domain (missing parts from reference TRBV16 and TRBJ1-2): GEEVAQTPKHLVRGEGQKAKLYCAPIKGHSYVFWYQQVLKNEFKFLISFQNENVFDETGMPKERFSAKCLPNSPCSLEIQATKLEDSAVYFCASSQSRAGVYGYTFGSGTRLTVV.

The chain combines TRBV4-1 with TRBJ2-5; unclear D gene. The CDR3 spans 14 residues. In germline, CDR1 is MGHRA, CDR2 YSYEKL. V dropped 1 base and J dropped 5 bases, with 11 bases sitting between them. The CDR3 sequence: CASSQVREGETQYF. CDR3 in DNA: TGCGCCAGCAGCCAAGTCCGTGAAGGGGAGACCCAGTACTTC.

A single count supports this clonotype. The chain combines TRBV2 with TRBJ1-1; D remains ambiguous. This CDR3 region has 13 residues. Germline CDR1 SNHLY, CDR2 FYNNEI. V dropped 6 bases and J dropped 4 bases, with 12 bases sitting between them. The CDR3 bases are TGTGCCAGCAGGGAACATCTTGGCACTGAAGCTTTCTTT. This sequence encodes CASREHLGTEAFF.

Many counts were recorded for this clonotype. CDR3 sequence: CSANPLAESTDTQYF. The CDR3, as DNA: TGCAGTGCTAACCCCTTAGCGGAAAGCACAGATACGCAGTATTTT. This chain links TRBV20-1 with TRBJ2-3; possible D gene TRBD2, 6 bases. The V end lost 4 bases, the J end lost 0 bases, and 14 bases lay between the germline ends. The CDR3 contains 15 residues. Germline assignment: CDR1 DFQATT and CDR2 SNEGSKA (reference sequence).

The rearrangement links TRBV29-1 to TRBJ1-2; D unclear. The germline CDR1 and CDR2 sequences are SQVTM and ANQGSEA. The CDR3 runs 10 residues. Trimming removed 7 bases from V and 4 bases from J, with 7 bases in between. The CDR3 loop reads CSAITYGYTF. Written as DNA, the CDR3 is TGCAGCGCAATAACCTATGGCTACACCTTC.

There are a few counts of this clonotype. The chain joins TRBV4-1 to TRBJ2-5; D might be TRBD1 or TRBD2, each matching 6 bases. The germline V gene encodes CDR1 MGHRA and CDR2 YSYEKL. The CDR3 is 17 amino acids. Trimming took off 4 bases at V and 1 base at J, with 19 bases between the two ends. Here the CDR3 DNA reads TGCGCCAGCAGCCCCTTGGGGGCGGGGAATAGCCAAGAGACCCAGTACTTC. Its protein is CASSPLGAGNSQETQYF.

Only a few counts were recorded for this clonotype. V is TRBV5-1 and J is TRBJ2-7; 11 nucleotides line up with TRBD1. The V gene end was trimmed by 3 bases and the J gene end by 3 bases; junction bases not matched to a gene: 20. Germline lookup yields CDR1 SGHRS and CDR2 YFSETQ. This CDR3 region has 20 residues. The CDR3 DNA follows: TGCGCCAGCAGCTCATCTTACCAAGCTTTTTCCGGGACAGGGGGCTACGAGCAGTACTTC. Its protein is CASSSSYQAFSGTGGYEQYF.

This clonotype was seen only a few times. This rearrangement joins TRBV9 to TRBJ2-3; TRBD2 matches at 7 bases. The germline CDR1 and CDR2 sequences are SGDLS and YYNGEE. With V trimmed by 4 bases and J by 8 bases, 4 bases remained unmatched. The CDR3 spans 12 residues. The CDR3 DNA reads as TGTGCCAGCAGCCTAGAGCGGGGTACGCAGTATTTT. Translation: CASSLERGTQYF.

This chain connects TRBV10-3 to TRBJ1-3; D unresolved. Germline CDR1 reads ENHRY; CDR2 reads SYGVKD. The CDR3 is 15 amino acids. V was cut by 2 bases and J by 5 bases, with 13 bases left in between. DNA of the CDR3: TGTGCCATCAGTGAGAATCAGCACACCCGAAACACCATATATTTT. Translated: CAISENQHTRNTIYF.

In its sample, this clonotype was seen a few times. This rearrangement joins TRBV14 to TRBJ1-1; D not certain. The V gene lost 2 bases and the J gene lost 6 bases, with 10 bases spanning the gap. The CDR3 sequence is 13 residues long. From germline, CDR1 is SGHDN and CDR2 FVKESK. The CDR3 loop reads CASSQNSYAEAFF. Written as DNA, the CDR3 is TGTGCCAGCAGCCAAAATAGCTACGCTGAAGCTTTCTTT.

This clonotype showed up just a few times. The chain has TRBV24-1 and TRBJ2-2; TRBD1 matches 8 bases. Germline loops: CDR1 KGHDR, CDR2 SFDVKD. V was clipped by 1 base and J by 6 bases; unmatched bases: 3. The CDR3 has 15 residues. The CDR3, as DNA: TGTGCCACCAGTGATTTCAGGGGGCGGGCCGGGGAGCTGTTTTTT. This encodes CATSDFRGRAGELFF.

The V call is TRBV9, the J call TRBJ1-2; the D gene is possibly TRBD1 (5 bases). Germline assignment: CDR1 SGDLS and CDR2 YYNGEE. This CDR3 has 16 residues. V was trimmed by 3 bases and J by 4 bases, leaving 19 bases between them. In DNA form, the CDR3 reads TGTGCCAGCAGCGGGGACGGGGGTGGTTACGGCTATGGCTACACCTTC. Protein product: CASSGDGGGYGYGYTF.

This clonotype was detected a few times. The genes are TRBV24-1 and TRBJ2-2, with no clear D. The CDR3 covers 13 residues. Per germline, CDR1 KGHDR and CDR2 SFDVKD. V was clipped by 2 bases and J by 6 bases, with 6 bases between them. In DNA form, the CDR3 reads TGTGCCACCAGTGATTGGGGTGCCGGGGAGCTGTTTTTT. Encoded protein: CATSDWGAGELFF.

This clonotype was observed a handful of times. J is TRBJ2-4 and V is TRBV6-1; 9 bases are a match to TRBD1. Germline values: CDR1 MNHNS, CDR2 SASEGT. J gave up 6 bases and V 1 base, and 4 bases lay outside the gene matches. The CDR3 is made up of 15 amino acids. CDR3 DNA sequence: TGTGCCAGCAGTGAAGTACGGGGACAGGGAAACATTCAGTACTTC. Translating it yields CASSEVRGQGNIQYF.

A few counts support this clonotype. The chain has TRBV7-3 and TRBJ1-1; D is undetermined. Trimming removed 8 bases at V and 2 bases at J, with 15 bases between. Looked up from germline, CDR1 is SGHTA and CDR2 is FQGTGA. The CDR3 has 14 residues. CDR3 protein: CASALSNGNTEAFF. CDR3 coding DNA: TGTGCCAGCGCCCTCAGCAACGGAAACACTGAAGCTTTCTTT.

This clonotype was seen at least ten times. DNA for the CDR3: TGTGCCAGCAACTCGGCAGCAGGGGAGACCCAGTACTTC. Translating gives CASNSAAGETQYF. The rearrangement joins TRBV7-6 to TRBJ2-5; perhaps TRBD1 as D (5 bases). This CDR3 is 13 amino acids long. V was shortened by 7 bases and J by 5 bases, with 14 bases between the two germline ends. Germline CDR1 is SGHVS and CDR2 is FNYEAQ.

This clonotype came up many times. V gene TRBV11-2 combines with J gene TRBJ2-5; 8 nucleotides align to TRBD2. Germline V gene data show CDR1 as SGHAT and CDR2 as FQNNGV. Losses at the gene ends were 5 bases for V and 2 bases for J; bases not matched to a gene: 10. The CDR3 length is 16 residues. Here the CDR3 reads CASSPAASGHQETQYF. In DNA form, the CDR3 reads TGTGCCAGCAGCCCTGCGGCTAGCGGGCATCAAGAGACCCAGTACTTC. The variable domain in full, with the rest retrieved from reference TRBV11-2 and TRBJ2-5, is EAGVAQSPRYKIIEKRQSVAFWCNPISGHATLYWYQQILGQGPKLLIQFQNNGVVDDSQLPKDRFSAERLKGVDSTLKIQPAKLEDSAVYLCASSPAASGHQETQYFGPGTRLLVL.

This clonotype was seen a handful of times. The chain has TRBV7-9 and TRBJ2-7; no clear D gene. In germline, CDR1 is SEHNR, CDR2 FQNEAQ (reference sequence). This CDR3 comprises 14 residues. The V end was cut by 5 bases, the J end by 3 bases, with 14 bases between. The DNA for the CDR3 is TGTGCCAGCAGCGGCCCGCCGGACCACTACGAGCAGTACTTC. The encoded protein is CASSGPPDHYEQYF. Complete variable domain (other parts from reference TRBV7-9 and TRBJ2-7): DTGVSQNPRHKITKRGQNVTFRCDPISEHNRLYWYRQTLGQGPEFLTYFQNEAQLEKSRLLSDRFSAERPKGSFSTLEIQRTEQGDSAMYLCASSGPPDHYEQYFGPGTRLTVT.

This clonotype was observed once. This chain uses TRBV6-2 or TRBV6-3 with TRBJ1-1, with TRBD1 as a possible D gene (5 bases). CDR1 is MNHEY, CDR2 SVGEGT, per germline. The CDR3 sequence is 13 residues long. The V end lost 6 bases, the J end lost 3 bases, and 11 bases lay between the germline ends. In DNA, the CDR3 is TGTGCCAGCAGGGGACTCCCCTACACTGAAGCTTTCTTT. Translated, it gives CASRGLPYTEAFF.

DNA for the CDR3: TGTGCCAGCAGCCGCCAGGTGGCCAATGAGCAGTTCTTC. It specifies CASSRQVANEQFF. The V and J genes are TRBV28 and TRBJ2-1; D remains unclear. Germline CDR1 and CDR2: MDHEN and SYDVKM. The V gene lost 6 bases and the J gene lost 6 bases, with 12 bases spanning the gap. The CDR3 is made up of 13 amino acids.

In its sample, this clonotype was seen a few times. This chain connects TRBV3-1 to TRBJ2-7; 9 bases line up with TRBD1. Germline V gives CDR1 LGHDT, CDR2 YNNKEL (reference sequence). CDR3 size: 14 residues. The junction had 9 bases not matched to a gene; V was cut back by 7 bases and J by 5 bases. The CDR3 sequence is CASTLGQGRDEQYF. The CDR3 DNA is TGTGCCAGCACCTTGGGACAGGGAAGGGACGAGCAGTACTTC.

The chain links TRBV7-2 to TRBJ2-3, with TRBD1 matching over 8 bases. Germline V lookup: CDR1 SGHTA, CDR2 FQGNSA. CDR3 length: 16 amino acids. Losses at the gene ends were 1 base for V and 1 base for J; bases not matched to a gene: 4. In DNA form, the CDR3 reads TGTGCCAGCAGCTTAGGTTGGGGACAGGGCACAGATACGCAGTATTTT. Amino acid sequence: CASSLGWGQGTDTQYF.

The genes are TRBV24-1 and TRBJ1-5, with unresolved D. The CDR3 loop spans 14 amino acids. Deletions cut 9 bases from V and 4 bases from J, with 15 bases between. Germline loops: CDR1 KGHDR, CDR2 SFDVKD. CDR3 nucleotide sequence: TGTGCCACCCAAGGGCGGACTGAGAATCAGCCCCAGCATTTT. It specifies CATQGRTENQPQHF.